Presented here are 9 T cell receptor beta chains from one specimen sequenced in a study of early T cells in non-severe SARS-CoV-2 infection. TCRdb fed the 5' RACE reads into MiXCR, producing one record per CDR3 protein. Among roughly 120,000 distinct CDR3 sequences listed, 10% to 15% were seen once. The material was whole blood, obtained at baseline. Receptors were obtained from an adult who was a healthcare worker with PCR-confirmed SARS-CoV-2 infection or an uninfected control (not recorded which).

The J gene is TRBJ1-1, the V gene TRBV7-9; D is unclear. Trimming removed 4 bases from V and 1 base from J, with 13 bases in between. The CDR3 runs to 15 residues. In germline, CDR1 is SEHNR, CDR2 FQNEAQ (reference sequence). The CDR3 region has the DNA TGTGCCAGCAGCTCGCCCGGGTCAGGGAACACTGAAGCTTTCTTT. Translation: CASSSPGSGNTEAFF.

This chain uses TRBV18 with TRBJ1-2, with D perhaps matching TRBD1 (5 bases). The CDR3 runs 17 residues. Germline CDR1 KGHSH, CDR2 LQKENI. Trimming removed 2 bases from V and 4 bases from J, with 20 bases in between. CDR3 amino acids: CASSPGRGGRDGYGYTF. DNA of the CDR3: TGTGCCAGCTCACCAGGACGAGGAGGCAGGGACGGCTATGGCTACACCTTC.

The chain joins TRBV27 to TRBJ2-7, with TRBD2 matching over 9 bases. Germline-derived CDR1 and CDR2 are MNHEY and SMNVEV (reference sequence). After removal of 2 bases from V and 6 bases from J, the junction contained 8 bases not matched to a gene. The CDR3 contains 15 residues. The CDR3 spells CASSLSASGDIEQYF. For the CDR3, the DNA is TGTGCCAGCAGTTTAAGCGCTAGCGGGGACATCGAGCAGTACTTC.

In its sample, this clonotype was seen a few times. The V call is TRBV13, the J call TRBJ2-1; 10 bases fit TRBD2. Germline V gene sequence: CDR1 PRHDT, CDR2 FYEKMQ (reference sequence). The V gene end was trimmed by 2 bases and the J gene end by 8 bases; junction bases not matched to a gene: 6. The CDR3 totals 15 residues. The DNA for the CDR3 is TGTGCCAGCAGCTTAAGGCCTAGCGGGAGCGATGAGCAGTTCTTC. Protein sequence: CASSLRPSGSDEQFF.

In this sample, this clonotype turned up many times. The chain recombines TRBV28 with TRBJ1-1; 9 bases agree with TRBD1. The CDR3 is 14 residues long. Trimming removed 6 bases from V and 6 bases from J; junction bases left unmatched: 8. Germline V gene sequence: CDR1 MDHEN, CDR2 SYDVKM. The CDR3 sequence: CASSLGQGLAEAFF. Written as DNA, the CDR3 is TGTGCCAGCAGCCTCGGACAGGGGTTGGCTGAAGCTTTCTTT.

The sample holds many counts of this clonotype. The chain links TRBV7-9 to TRBJ2-1; tentatively, D is TRBD2 (6 bases). Germline V gives CDR1 SEHNR, CDR2 FQNEAQ (reference sequence). This CDR3 is built from 17 residues. Deletions cut 1 base from V and 1 base from J, with 14 bases between. DNA for the CDR3: TGTGCCAGCAGCTTAGTCGTCTACCGGGAGTCCTACAATGAGCAGTTCTTC. Encoded protein: CASSLVVYRESYNEQFF.

This clonotype was counted many times. The V and J genes are TRBV5-4 and TRBJ1-2, with 9 bases that match TRBD1. Germline CDR1 is SGHNT and CDR2 is YYREEE (reference sequence). V lost 3 bases to trimming and J lost 4 bases; unmatched junction nucleotides: 7. The CDR3 extends over 15 amino acids. The CDR3 here is CASSSGQGFGYGYTF. The CDR3 bases are TGTGCCAGCAGCTCGGGACAGGGTTTCGGCTATGGCTACACCTTC.

The table lists this clonotype with a few counts. V gene TRBV6-6 combines with J gene TRBJ2-1; D may be TRBD2 (6 bases). The CDR3 covers 16 residues. Germline CDR1 and CDR2: MNHNY and SVGAGI (reference sequence). V shed 4 bases and J shed 5 bases, with 18 bases lying between them. The CDR3 sequence is CASSSPISGPDNEQFF. For the CDR3, the DNA is TGTGCCAGCAGTTCCCCGATAAGCGGGCCCGACAATGAGCAGTTCTTC.

The chain has TRBV4-1 and TRBJ2-7; TRBD2 is a possible D gene (6 bases). The V end was cut by 1 base, the J end by 7 bases, with 14 bases between. Per germline, CDR1 MGHRA and CDR2 YSYEKL. This CDR3 has 14 residues. DNA for the CDR3: TGCGCCAGCAGCCAAGCGATAGGGGCGGGGGAGCAGTACTTC. Residues: CASSQAIGAGEQYF.